A single T cell receptor (beta chain) is shown here with its context. The sample belongs to a study of blood T cell repertoires in COVID-19. Background on the study: The cDNA or gDNA used as material had been derived from T cells, B-cell-depleted T cells, or PBMCs.

The table came from immunoSEQ multiplex PCR; TCRdb's copy has only in-frame clones and leaves some out. The table lists around 300,000 clones, approximately 87% of them singletons. Per germline, CDR1 MNHNY and CDR2 SVGAGI (reference sequence). V was shortened by 2 bases and J by 3 bases, with 10 bases between the two germline ends. CDR3 length: 14 residues. Specimen: peripheral blood. The TCR originated in a woman between 45 and 60 years old with active or convalescent COVID-19. V usage is TRBV6-6 and J usage is TRBJ1-1, with D unresolved. The chain's CDR3 is CASSYDTPYTEAFF. The CDR3 DNA sequence: TGTGCCAGCAGTTACGACACACCATACACTGAAGCTTTCTTT.